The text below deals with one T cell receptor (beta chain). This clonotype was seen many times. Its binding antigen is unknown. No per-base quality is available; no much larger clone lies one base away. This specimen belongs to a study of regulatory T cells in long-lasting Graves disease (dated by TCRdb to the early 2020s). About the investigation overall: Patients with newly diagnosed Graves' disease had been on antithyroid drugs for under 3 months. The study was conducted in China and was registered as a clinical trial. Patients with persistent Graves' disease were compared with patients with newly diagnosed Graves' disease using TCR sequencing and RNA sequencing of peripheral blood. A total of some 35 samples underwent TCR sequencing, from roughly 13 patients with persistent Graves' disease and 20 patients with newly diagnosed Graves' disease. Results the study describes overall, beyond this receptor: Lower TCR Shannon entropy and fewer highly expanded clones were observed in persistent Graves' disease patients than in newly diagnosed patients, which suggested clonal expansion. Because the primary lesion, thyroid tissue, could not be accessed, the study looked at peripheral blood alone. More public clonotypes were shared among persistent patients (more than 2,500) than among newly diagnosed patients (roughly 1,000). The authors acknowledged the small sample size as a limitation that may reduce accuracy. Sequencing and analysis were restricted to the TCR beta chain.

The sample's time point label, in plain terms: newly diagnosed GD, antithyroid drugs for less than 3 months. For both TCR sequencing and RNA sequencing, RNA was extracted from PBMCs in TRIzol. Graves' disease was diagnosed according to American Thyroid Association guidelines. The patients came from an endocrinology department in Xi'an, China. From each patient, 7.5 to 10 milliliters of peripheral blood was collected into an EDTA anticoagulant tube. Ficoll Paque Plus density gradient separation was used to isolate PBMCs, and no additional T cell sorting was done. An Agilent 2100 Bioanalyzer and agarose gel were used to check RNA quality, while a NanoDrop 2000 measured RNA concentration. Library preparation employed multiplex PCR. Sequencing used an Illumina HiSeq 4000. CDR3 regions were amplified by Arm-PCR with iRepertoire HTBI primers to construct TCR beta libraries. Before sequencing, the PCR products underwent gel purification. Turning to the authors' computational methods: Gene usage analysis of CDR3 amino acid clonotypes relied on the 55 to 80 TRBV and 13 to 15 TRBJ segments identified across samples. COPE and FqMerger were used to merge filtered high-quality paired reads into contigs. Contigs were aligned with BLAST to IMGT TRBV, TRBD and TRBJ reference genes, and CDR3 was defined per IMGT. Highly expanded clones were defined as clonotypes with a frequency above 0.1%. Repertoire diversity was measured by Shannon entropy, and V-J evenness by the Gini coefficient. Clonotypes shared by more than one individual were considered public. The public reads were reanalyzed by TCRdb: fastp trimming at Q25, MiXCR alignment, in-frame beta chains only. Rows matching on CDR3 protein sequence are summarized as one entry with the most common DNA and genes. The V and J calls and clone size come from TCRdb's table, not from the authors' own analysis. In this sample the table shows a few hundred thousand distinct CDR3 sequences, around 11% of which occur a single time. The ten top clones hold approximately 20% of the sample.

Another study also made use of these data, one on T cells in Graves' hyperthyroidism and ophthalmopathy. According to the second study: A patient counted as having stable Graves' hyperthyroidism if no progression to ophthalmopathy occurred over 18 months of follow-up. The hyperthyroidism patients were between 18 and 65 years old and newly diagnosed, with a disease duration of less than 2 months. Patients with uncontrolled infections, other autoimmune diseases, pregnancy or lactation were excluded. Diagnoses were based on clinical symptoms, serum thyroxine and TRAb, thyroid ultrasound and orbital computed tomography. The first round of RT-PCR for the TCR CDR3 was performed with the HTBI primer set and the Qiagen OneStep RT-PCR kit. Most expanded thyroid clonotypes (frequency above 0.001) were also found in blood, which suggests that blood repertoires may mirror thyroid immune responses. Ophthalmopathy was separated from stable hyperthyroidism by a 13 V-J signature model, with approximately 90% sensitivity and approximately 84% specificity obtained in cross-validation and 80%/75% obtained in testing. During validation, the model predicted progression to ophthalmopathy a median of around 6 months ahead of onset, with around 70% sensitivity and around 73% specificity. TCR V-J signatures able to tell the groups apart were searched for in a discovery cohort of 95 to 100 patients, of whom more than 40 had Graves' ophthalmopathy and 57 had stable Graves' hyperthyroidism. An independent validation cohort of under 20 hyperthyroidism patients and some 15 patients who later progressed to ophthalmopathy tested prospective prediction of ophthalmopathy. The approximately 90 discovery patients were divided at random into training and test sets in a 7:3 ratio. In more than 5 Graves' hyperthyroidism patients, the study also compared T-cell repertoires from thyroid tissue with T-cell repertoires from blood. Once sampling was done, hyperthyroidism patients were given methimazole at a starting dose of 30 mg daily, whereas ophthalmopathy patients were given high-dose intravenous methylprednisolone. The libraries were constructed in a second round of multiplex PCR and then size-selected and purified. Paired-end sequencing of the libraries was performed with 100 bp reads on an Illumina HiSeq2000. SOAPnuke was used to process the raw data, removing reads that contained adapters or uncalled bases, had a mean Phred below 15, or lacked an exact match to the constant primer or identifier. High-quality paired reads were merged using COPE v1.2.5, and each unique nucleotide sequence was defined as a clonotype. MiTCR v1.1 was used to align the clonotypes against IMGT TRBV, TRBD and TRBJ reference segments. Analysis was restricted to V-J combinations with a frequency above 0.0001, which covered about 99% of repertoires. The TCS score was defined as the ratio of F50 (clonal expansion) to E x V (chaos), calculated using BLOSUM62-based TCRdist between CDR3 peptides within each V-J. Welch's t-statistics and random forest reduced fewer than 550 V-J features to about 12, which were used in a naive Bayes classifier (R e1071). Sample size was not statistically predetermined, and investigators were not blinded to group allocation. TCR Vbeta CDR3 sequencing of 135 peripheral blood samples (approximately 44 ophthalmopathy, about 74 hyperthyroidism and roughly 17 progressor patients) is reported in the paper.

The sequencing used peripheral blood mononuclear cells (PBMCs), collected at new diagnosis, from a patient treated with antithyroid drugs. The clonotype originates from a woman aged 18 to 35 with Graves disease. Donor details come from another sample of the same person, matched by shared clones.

The CDR3: CASSPSGLAGGSGTDTQYF. The DNA reads TGTGCCAGCAGCCCATCGGGACTAGCGGGAGGGTCCGGAACAGATACGCAGTATTTT. Recombination linked TRBV7-2 to TRBJ2-3, and 16 junction bases match TRBD2. The CDR3 covers 19 residues, taking in both the cysteine and the phenylalanine. The entry retains the CDR3 DNA only, 57 bases that are in frame from base 1. V and J are trimmed by 5 bases and 3 bases, and the gene matches miss 11 bases of the junction. The germline V gene gives CDR1 as SGHTA and CDR2 as FQGNSA.